This passage covers 8 T cell receptor beta chains from one sample sequenced in a study of CD8 T cells in ankylosing spondylitis. Broader study findings: What seemed typical of ankylosing spondylitis blood was a TCR beta motif built from 7 or 8 highly homologous variants.

Antigens for these TCRs are unknown. TCRdb re-derived calls from the 5' RACE reads in MiXCR, one entry per CDR3 protein. Seen here are more than 400,000 distinct CDR3 sequences, under 5.5% observed once, and the top ten hold under 4.5%. Source material: blood, either unsorted or a sorted T cell fraction (not recorded which). These receptors were obtained from a male donor with ankylosing spondylitis.

This clonotype has at least ten counts. The chain combines TRBV12-3 or TRBV12-4 with TRBJ2-1, with 7 bases that match TRBD2. This CDR3 has 15 amino acids. V gave up 8 bases and J gave up 1 base; unmatched junction bases: 8. The CDR3 loop reads CASGASGSSYNEQFF. In nucleotides, the CDR3 is TGTGCCAGCGGGGCTAGCGGTTCATCCTACAATGAGCAGTTCTTC.

The genes are TRBV6-1 and TRBJ2-7; 9 nucleotides agree with TRBD1. The CDR3 loop spans 13 amino acids. Germline CDR1 is MNHNS and CDR2 is SASEGT. V lost 5 bases to trimming and J lost 7 bases; unmatched junction nucleotides: 6. The CDR3 nucleotides are TGTGCCAGCAGTATAGACAGGGGGGGTGAGCAGTACTTC. Its translation: CASSIDRGGEQYF.

This clonotype was found a few times. The rearrangement links TRBV3-1 to TRBJ1-5; no clear D gene. Germline lookup yields CDR1 LGHDT and CDR2 YNNKEL (reference sequence). The CDR3 contains 14 residues. V shed 4 bases and J shed 6 bases, with 13 bases lying between them. The CDR3 spells CASSPTQDRQPQHF. Here the CDR3 DNA reads TGTGCCAGCAGCCCAACTCAGGACCGTCAGCCCCAGCATTTT.

This clonotype was recorded at least ten times. V is TRBV20-1 and J is TRBJ1-5; D ambiguous. CDR1 is DFQATT and CDR2 is SNEGSKA in the germline V gene (reference sequence). The ends were cut back, 7 bases at V and 3 bases at J, with 10 bases in the middle. This CDR3 is 12 amino acids long. The CDR3 protein is CSVRRVNQPQHF. CDR3 DNA: TGCAGTGTTAGGAGGGTCAATCAGCCCCAGCATTTT.

As concerns this clonotype: A single base separates this from a much larger clone, so it may be a read error. The rearrangement uses TRBV11-2 and TRBJ1-2; TRBD1 might be the D (5 bases). Germline V gene lookup returns CDR1 SGHAT and CDR2 FQNNGV. Trimming removed 2 bases at V and 0 bases at J, with 16 bases between. The CDR3 length is 17 residues. The CDR3 spells CASSLFTFAGPNYGYTF. The CDR3, as DNA: TGTGCCAGCAGCTTATTCACGTTTGCAGGGCCTAACTATGGCTACACCTTC.

Many counts were recorded for this clonotype. V is TRBV7-2 and J is TRBJ2-7; 11 bases are shared with TRBD2. CDR1 is SGHTA, CDR2 FQGNSA, per germline. This CDR3 is built from 15 residues. Losses at the gene ends were 4 bases for V and 1 base for J; bases not matched to a gene: 3. The CDR3 sequence is CASSWTSGPSYEQYF. CDR3 sequence (DNA): TGTGCCAGCAGCTGGACTAGCGGGCCTTCCTACGAGCAGTACTTC.

This clonotype was detected many times. The genes are TRBV20-1 and TRBJ2-6; D not certain. Looked up from germline, CDR1 is DFQATT and CDR2 is SNEGSKA (reference sequence). The V and J ends lost 5 bases and 2 bases respectively, with 7 bases between them. The CDR3 extends over 13 amino acids. The CDR3 loop is CSASYPGANVLTF. CDR3 sequence (DNA): TGCAGTGCTTCCTATCCTGGGGCCAACGTCCTGACTTTC.

This clonotype was counted many times. The chain uses TRBV6-2 or TRBV6-3 and TRBJ1-2; D may be TRBD1 (5 bases). V was pared by 5 bases and J by 1 base, with 26 bases between. Germline assignment: CDR1 MNHEY and CDR2 SVGEGT. The CDR3 runs 19 residues. The CDR3 loop is CASSLPRDLLSPYNYGYTF. The CDR3, as DNA: TGTGCCAGCAGTCTTCCCCGGGACCTACTATCACCCTATAACTATGGCTACACCTTC.